The 19 T cell receptor beta chains below all came from one sample that was sequenced in a study of CD8+ T cells in alopecia areata (dated by TCRdb to the late 2010s). Library preparation employed the immunoSEQ multiplex PCR assay. For TCR sequencing, RNA was extracted from every sample and reverse transcribed into cDNA to serve as template. TCRdb took over this immuneACCESS table, retaining in-frame rearrangements with V and J assigned. Such tables are incomplete; in checked studies, under half of the missing clones stem from an unresolved V gene, and the remainder is unexplained. The sample yields under 300,000 clones; 50% to 75% were counted once. The leading ten clones occupy roughly 0.88% of the sample. This specimen's treatment or condition label, interpreted: oral pan-JAK inhibitor, 5-10 mg twice daily. This material consisted of CD4+ T cells sorted from blood, taken around week 54, from a patient treated with tofacitinib. The receptors originated from a human donor with alopecia areata.

This clone was counted once. J is TRBJ2-3 and V is TRBV10-3; 8 positions agree with TRBD2. The germline V gene encodes CDR1 ENHRY and CDR2 SYGVKD. The CDR3 sequence is 13 residues long. V trimming: 10 bases; J trimming: 0 bases; junction bases outside the gene matches: 3. The CDR3 DNA follows: TGTGCCAGTACTAGCGGCAGCACAGATACGCAGTATTTT. It is translated as CASTSGSTDTQYF.

The V and J genes are TRBV15 and TRBJ1-4; the D gene is possibly TRBD1 (6 bases). The CDR3 is 14 amino acids. Germline CDR1 LNHNV, CDR2 YYDKDF (reference sequence). Trimming pared 1 base from V and 7 bases from J, leaving 10 bases between. CDR3 residues: CATSRGQGSEKLFF. The CDR3 nucleotides read TGTGCCACCAGCAGAGGCCAGGGGAGTGAAAAACTGTTTTTT.

This clone was detected a few times. J is TRBJ1-2 and V is TRBV7-2, with unresolved D. The CDR3 spans 13 residues. With 1 base removed from V and 2 bases from J, the gap between germline ends came to 5 bases. The germline gives CDR1 SGHTA, CDR2 FQGNSA. This CDR3 reads CASSLERNYGYTF. The CDR3 DNA follows: TGTGCCAGCAGCTTAGAACGGAACTATGGCTACACCTTC.

This sequence joins TRBV30 and TRBJ2-7; tentatively, D is TRBD2 (6 bases). Germline CDR1 is GTSNPN and CDR2 is SVGIG (reference sequence). V was clipped by 1 base and J by 9 bases, with 10 bases between them. This CDR3 contains 11 residues. The CDR3: CAWSGGVRQYF. The CDR3, as DNA: TGTGCCTGGAGTGGCGGGGTTAGGCAGTACTTC.

This chain uses TRBV5-6 with TRBJ2-5, with D possibly matching TRBD2 (5 bases). Germline CDR1 reads SGHDT; CDR2 reads YYEEEE. Trimming removed 0 bases at V and 5 bases at J, with 11 bases between. The CDR3 sequence is 14 residues long. The DNA for the CDR3 is TGTGCCAGCAGCTTGGGCGTTGCGGGTGAGACCCAGTACTTC. Amino acid sequence: CASSLGVAGETQYF.

The V and J genes are TRBV30 and TRBJ2-2; D is ambiguous. The CDR3 is 13 amino acids. Per germline, CDR1 GTSNPN and CDR2 SVGIG (reference sequence). The V and J ends lost 1 base and 4 bases respectively, with 7 bases between them. The DNA for the CDR3 is TGTGCCTGGAGTGCGCGACTCACCGGGGAGCTGTTTTTT. This translates into CAWSARLTGELFF.

The rearrangement joins TRBV29-1 to TRBJ2-1, with D perhaps matching TRBD1 or TRBD2 (7 bases each). V was cut by 4 bases and J by 4 bases, with 17 bases left in between. CDR3 length equals 15 residues. Germline V gene sequence: CDR1 SQVTM, CDR2 ANQGSEA. In nucleotides, the CDR3 is TGCAGCGTTGCTCGCAACAGGGGAGGGTACAATGAGCAGTTCTTC. Residues: CSVARNRGGYNEQFF.

The V call is TRBV11-2, the J call TRBJ2-5, with unresolved D. Germline V gene data show CDR1 as SGHAT and CDR2 as FQNNGV. The CDR3 extends over 13 amino acids. Trimming shortened V by 2 bases and J by 5 bases, and 9 bases separated the two germline ends. CDR3 coding DNA: TGTGCCAGCAGCTTACACCCCGGGGAGACCCAGTACTTC. Protein product: CASSLHPGETQYF.

V and J are TRBV11-3 and TRBJ2-3, with D possibly being TRBD1 or TRBD2 (5 bases each). V was cut by 5 bases and J by 2 bases, with 11 bases left in between. This CDR3 is built from 14 residues. The germline gives CDR1 SGHNT, CDR2 YENEEA. CDR3 coding DNA: TGTGCCAGCAGCCTCCGGGGCATCACAGATACGCAGTATTTT. It specifies CASSLRGITDTQYF.

The genes are TRBV4-1 and TRBJ2-7; D remains unclear. CDR3 length: 16 amino acids. Looked up from germline, CDR1 is MGHRA and CDR2 is YSYEKL. Trimming removed 0 bases from V and 2 bases from J, with 14 bases in between. Written as DNA, the CDR3 is TGCGCCAGCAGCCAAGACGCGGCGCAAAGGCCCTACGAGCAGTACTTC. Amino acids: CASSQDAAQRPYEQYF.

This clone turned up a few times. Other DNA sequences from this sample encode an identical CDR3 as well. The CDR3 loop is CASSLGRSTGELFF. In DNA form, the CDR3 reads TGCGCCAGCAGCTTAGGCAGAAGCACCGGGGAGCTGTTTTTT. The V gene is TRBV5-1, the J gene TRBJ2-2, with D unresolved. V lost 2 bases and J 4 bases, leaving 9 bases between the germline ends. Germline V gene lookup returns CDR1 SGHRS and CDR2 YFSETQ. This CDR3 comprises 14 residues.

This chain uses TRBV5-4 with TRBJ2-7, with TRBD1 matching 8 bases. Germline values: CDR1 SGHNT, CDR2 YYREEE (reference sequence). With V trimmed by 0 bases and J by 3 bases, 5 bases remained unmatched. This CDR3 spans 15 amino acids. The DNA for the CDR3 is TGTGCCAGCAGCTTGGCGGACAGGGATCACTACGAGCAGTACTTC. Protein product: CASSLADRDHYEQYF.

A note on this clone: This specimen includes other DNA sequences encoding the same CDR3. The genes are TRBV30 and TRBJ1-2; D is uncertain. Deletions cut 0 bases from V and 7 bases from J, with 6 bases between. Per germline, CDR1 GTSNPN and CDR2 SVGIG (reference sequence). There are 11 residues in the CDR3. CDR3 region: CAWSVLLGYTF. The CDR3 DNA reads as TGTGCCTGGAGTGTACTCCTTGGCTACACCTTC. The full variable domain, in which reference TRBV30 and TRBJ1-2 provide the parts outside the CDR3, is SQTIHQWPATLVQPVGSPLSLECTVEGTSNPNLYWYRQAAGRGLQLLFYSVGIGQISSEVPQNLSASRPQDRQFILSSKKLLLSDSGFYLCAWSVLLGYTFGSGTRLTVV.

The chain employs TRBV15 and TRBJ2-3; no firm D call. The CDR3 runs to 15 residues. V gave up 1 base and J gave up 4 bases, with 12 bases separating them. Germline loops: CDR1 LNHNV, CDR2 YYDKDF (reference sequence). The CDR3 DNA reads TGTGCCACCAGCAGAGTCCTTAGCAACGCAGATACGCAGTATTTT. This gives the protein CATSRVLSNADTQYF.

The chain links TRBV5-1 to TRBJ2-3; TRBD1 might be the D (6 bases). From germline, CDR1 is SGHRS and CDR2 YFSETQ. The ends were cut back, 4 bases at V and 2 bases at J, with 14 bases in the middle. The CDR3 runs to 15 residues. Written as DNA, the CDR3 is TGCGCCAGCAGCCAGCGGACAGTTTACACAGATACGCAGTATTTT. As protein: CASSQRTVYTDTQYF.

A few counts support this clone. The gene calls are TRBV27 and TRBJ2-5; TRBD2 matches 12 bases. The V gene end was trimmed by 1 base and the J gene end by 2 bases; junction bases not matched to a gene: 5. CDR3 length equals 17 residues. CDR1 MNHEY and CDR2 SMNVEV come from the germline V gene (reference sequence). Here the CDR3 DNA reads TGTGCCAGCAGTTTATTACTAGCGGGGGGCCCACAAGAGACCCAGTACTTC. It specifies CASSLLLAGGPQETQYF.

This clone was recorded a few times. J is TRBJ2-7 and V is TRBV6-5, with 11 bases matching TRBD1. After removal of 0 bases from V and 5 bases from J, the junction contained 6 bases not matched to a gene. CDR3 length equals 16 residues. Germline V lookup: CDR1 MNHEY, CDR2 SVGAGI. The CDR3 loop is CASSYSGTGGFDEQYF. DNA of the CDR3: TGTGCCAGCAGTTACTCCGGGACAGGGGGTTTCGACGAGCAGTACTTC.

The chain is built from TRBV6-5 and TRBJ1-5, with D perhaps TRBD1 (6 bases). The CDR3 runs 14 residues. Germline loops: CDR1 MNHEY, CDR2 SVGAGI. Trimming removed 2 bases from V and 1 base from J, with 6 bases in between. CDR3 DNA sequence: TGTGCCAGCAGTTACACAGGGAGCAATCAGCCCCAGCATTTT. Translation gives CASSYTGSNQPQHF.

This clone was counted only a few times. The chain is built from TRBV7-9 and TRBJ2-7, with D possibly TRBD1 on 6 matching bases. Trimming shortened V by 5 bases and J by 6 bases, and 20 bases separated the two germline ends. The CDR3 is made up of 15 amino acids. Germline CDR1 is SEHNR and CDR2 is FQNEAQ (reference sequence). This CDR3 reads CASSETAGVMGEQYF. CDR3 nucleotides: TGTGCCAGCAGCGAGACCGCAGGGGTTATGGGCGAGCAGTACTTC.